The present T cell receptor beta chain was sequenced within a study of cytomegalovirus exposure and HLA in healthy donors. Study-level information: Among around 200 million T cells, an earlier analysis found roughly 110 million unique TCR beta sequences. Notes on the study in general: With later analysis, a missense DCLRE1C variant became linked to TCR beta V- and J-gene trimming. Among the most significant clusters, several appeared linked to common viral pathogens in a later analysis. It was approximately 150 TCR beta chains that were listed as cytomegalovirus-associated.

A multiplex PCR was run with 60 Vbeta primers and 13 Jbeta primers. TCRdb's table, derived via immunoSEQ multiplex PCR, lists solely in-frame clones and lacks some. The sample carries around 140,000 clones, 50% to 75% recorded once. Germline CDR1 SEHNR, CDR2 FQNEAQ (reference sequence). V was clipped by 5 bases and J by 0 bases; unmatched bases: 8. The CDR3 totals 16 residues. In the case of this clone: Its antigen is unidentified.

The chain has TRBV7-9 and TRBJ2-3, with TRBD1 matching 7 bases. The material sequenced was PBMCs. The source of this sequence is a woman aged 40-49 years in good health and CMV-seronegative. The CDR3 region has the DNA TGTGCCAGCAGCCCCCGGACAGGTACTAGCACAGATACGCAGTATTTT. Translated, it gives CASSPRTGTSTDTQYF.